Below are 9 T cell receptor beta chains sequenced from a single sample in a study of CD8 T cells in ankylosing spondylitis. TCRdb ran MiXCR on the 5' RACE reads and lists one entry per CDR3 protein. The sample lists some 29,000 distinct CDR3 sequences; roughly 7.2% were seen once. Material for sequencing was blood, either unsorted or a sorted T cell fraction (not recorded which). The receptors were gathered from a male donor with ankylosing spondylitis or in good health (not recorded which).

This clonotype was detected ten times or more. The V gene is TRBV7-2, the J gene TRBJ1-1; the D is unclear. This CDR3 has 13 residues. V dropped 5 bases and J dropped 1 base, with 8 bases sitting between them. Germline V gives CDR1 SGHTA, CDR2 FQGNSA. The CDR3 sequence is CASSTPGNTEAFF. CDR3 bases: TGTGCCAGCAGCACCCCAGGGAACACTGAAGCTTTCTTT. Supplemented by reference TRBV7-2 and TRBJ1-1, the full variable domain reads GAGVSQSPSNKVTEKGKDVELRCDPISGHTALYWYRQSLGQGLEFLIYFQGNSAPDKSGLPSDRFSAERTGGSVSTLTIQRTQQEDSAVYLCASSTPGNTEAFFGQGTRLTVV.

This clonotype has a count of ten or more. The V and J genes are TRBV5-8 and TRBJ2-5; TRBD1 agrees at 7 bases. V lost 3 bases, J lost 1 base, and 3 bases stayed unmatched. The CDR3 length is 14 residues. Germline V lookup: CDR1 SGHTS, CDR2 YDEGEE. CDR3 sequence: CASSSGQPQETQYF. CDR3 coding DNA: TGTGCCAGCAGCTCGGGACAGCCCCAAGAGACCCAGTACTTC. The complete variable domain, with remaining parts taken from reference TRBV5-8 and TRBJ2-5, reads EAGVTQSPTHLIKTRGQQATLRCSPISGHTSVYWYQQALGLGLQFLLWYDEGEERNRGNFPPRFSGRQFPNYSSELNVNALELEDSALYLCASSSGQPQETQYFGPGTRLLVL.

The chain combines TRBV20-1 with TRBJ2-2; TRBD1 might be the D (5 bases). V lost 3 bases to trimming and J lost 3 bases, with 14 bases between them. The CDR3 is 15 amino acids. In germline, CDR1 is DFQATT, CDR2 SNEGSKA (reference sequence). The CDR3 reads CSASLDTLYTGELFF. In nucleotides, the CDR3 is TGCAGTGCTAGTCTGGACACCCTTTACACCGGGGAGCTGTTTTTT.

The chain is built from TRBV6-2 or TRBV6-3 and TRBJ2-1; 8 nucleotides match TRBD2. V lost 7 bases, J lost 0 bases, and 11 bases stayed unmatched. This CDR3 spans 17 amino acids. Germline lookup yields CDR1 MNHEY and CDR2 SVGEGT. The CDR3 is CASNNPWSGSSYNEQFF. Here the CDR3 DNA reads TGTGCCAGCAACAACCCCTGGAGCGGGAGCTCCTACAATGAGCAGTTCTTC.

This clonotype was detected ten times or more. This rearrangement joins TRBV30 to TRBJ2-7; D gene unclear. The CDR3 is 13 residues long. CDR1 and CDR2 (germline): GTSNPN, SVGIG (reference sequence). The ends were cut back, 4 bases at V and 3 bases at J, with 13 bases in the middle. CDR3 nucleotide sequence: TGTGCCTGGACCGGGCTTTACGGCTACGAGCAGTACTTC. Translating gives CAWTGLYGYEQYF.

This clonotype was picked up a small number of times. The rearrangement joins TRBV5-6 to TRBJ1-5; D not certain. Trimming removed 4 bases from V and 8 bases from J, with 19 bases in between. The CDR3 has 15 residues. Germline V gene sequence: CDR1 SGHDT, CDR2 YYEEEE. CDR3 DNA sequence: TGTGCCAGCAGCGCCTCTTCCGATAGCGGGAAGCCCCAGCATTTT. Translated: CASSASSDSGKPQHF.

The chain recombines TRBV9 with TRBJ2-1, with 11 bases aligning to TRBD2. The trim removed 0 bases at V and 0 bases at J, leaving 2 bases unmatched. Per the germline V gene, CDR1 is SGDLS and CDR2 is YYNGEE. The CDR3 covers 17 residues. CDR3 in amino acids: CASSVVGTSGSYNEQFF. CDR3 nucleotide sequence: TGTGCCAGCAGCGTAGTTGGGACTAGCGGCTCCTACAATGAGCAGTTCTTC.

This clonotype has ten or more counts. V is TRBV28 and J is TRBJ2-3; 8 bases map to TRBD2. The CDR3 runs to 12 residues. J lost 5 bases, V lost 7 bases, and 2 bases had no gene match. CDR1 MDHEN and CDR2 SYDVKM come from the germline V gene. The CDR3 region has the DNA TGTGCCAGCAAGCGGGAGATAGATACGCAGTATTTT. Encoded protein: CASKREIDTQYF.

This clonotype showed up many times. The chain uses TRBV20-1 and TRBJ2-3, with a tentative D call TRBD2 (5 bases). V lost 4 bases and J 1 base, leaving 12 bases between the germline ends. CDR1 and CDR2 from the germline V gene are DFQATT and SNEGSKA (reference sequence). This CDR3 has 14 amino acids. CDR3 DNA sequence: TGCAGTGCTATTGGGGAGTTCGGCACAGATACGCAGTATTTT. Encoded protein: CSAIGEFGTDTQYF.